The present entry profiles one TCR beta chain with its context. Its antigen is still unknown. These data originate in a study of cytomegalovirus exposure and HLA in healthy donors. Study results and limitations: Roughly even sequencing depth across donors was the assumption behind the presence/absence analyses. An analysis was carried out at a later point. It showed that HLA-associated TCR beta chains were more clonally expanded than equally common non-associated chains. Sequences of the TCR beta chain were said to predict the HLA-A and HLA-B alleles of most subjects accurately. A later analysis found that most CMV-associated TCR beta chains appeared HLA-restricted.

Germline assignment: CDR1 SGHRS and CDR2 YFSETQ. V was trimmed by 4 bases and J by 4 bases, leaving 20 bases between them. CDR3 size: 17 residues. A multiplex PCR was run with 60 Vbeta primers and 13 Jbeta primers. Clones were read by immunoSEQ multiplex PCR, and TCRdb kept only the in-frame ones, dropping some. The sample contains about 76,000 clones, under 80% of which appear only once. The sample was PBMCs. V usage is TRBV5-1 and J usage is TRBJ1-4; weak D call: TRBD1 (6 bases). The sequence derives from a male donor in good health and CMV-seropositive. The chain's CDR3 is CASSRGGRGRSNEKLFF. In DNA, the CDR3 is TGCGCCAGCAGCCGAGGGGGACGGGGCAGGAGTAATGAAAAACTGTTTTTT.